This paragraph covers one T cell receptor (beta chain) sequence. The sample belongs to a study of cytomegalovirus exposure and HLA in healthy donors. The CDR3 is 15 residues long. Trimming took 4 bases from V and 2 from J, leaving 16 bases between them. Germline CDR1 SGHRS, CDR2 YFSETQ. The PCR employed 60 Vbeta primers together with 13 Jbeta primers. Assay used: immunoSEQ multiplex PCR; TCRdb lists only in-frame clones, some missing. The profile shows 150,000 to 200,000 clones, around 80% of them singletons. This chain links TRBV5-1 with TRBJ2-7, with D maybe TRBD2 (6 bases). The sample consisted of PBMCs. The origin of this receptor is a woman aged 45-59 years in good health and CMV-seronegative. The CDR3 DNA is TGCGCCAGCAGCCTTGTGGGGGGTCCCGCCTACGAGCAGTACTTC. Protein: CASSLVGGPAYEQYF. The full variable domain, in which reference TRBV5-1 and TRBJ2-7 provide the parts outside the CDR3, is KAGVTQTPRYLIKTRGQQVTLSCSPISGHRSVSWYQQTPGQGLQFLFEYFSETQRNKGNFPGRFSGRQFSNSRSEMNVSTLELGDSALYLCASSLVGGPAYEQYFGPGTRLTVT.